This TCR beta chain was observed in a study of PD-L1 blockade in urothelial cancer. PCRs were each spiked with synthetic TCR analog templates. The assay was immunoSEQ multiplex PCR, and TCRdb's table has in-frame clones only and misses some. The table has 100,000 to 150,000 clones, about 82% seen once. The study, taken as a whole, reports: When pretreatment blood TCR clonality was below the median, it predicted better survival.

Comment on this clone: Its antigen remains unidentified.

CDR1 SGHRS and CDR2 YFSETQ come from the germline V gene. V lost 6 bases and J lost 5; bases outside the gene matches: 13. This CDR3 comprises 15 residues. Sample time point: peripheral blood 6 weeks after treatment start. The receptor was derived from a man aged 50-59 years with urothelial cancer. This specimen was PBMCs, taken around atezolizumab (anti-PD-L1) treatment. The genes are TRBV5-1 and TRBJ2-7, with 8 positions matching TRBD2. DNA of the CDR3: TGCGCCAGCAACGCTATCGAAGCGGGAGCGAACGAGCAGTACTTC. This sequence encodes CASNAIEAGANEQYF.